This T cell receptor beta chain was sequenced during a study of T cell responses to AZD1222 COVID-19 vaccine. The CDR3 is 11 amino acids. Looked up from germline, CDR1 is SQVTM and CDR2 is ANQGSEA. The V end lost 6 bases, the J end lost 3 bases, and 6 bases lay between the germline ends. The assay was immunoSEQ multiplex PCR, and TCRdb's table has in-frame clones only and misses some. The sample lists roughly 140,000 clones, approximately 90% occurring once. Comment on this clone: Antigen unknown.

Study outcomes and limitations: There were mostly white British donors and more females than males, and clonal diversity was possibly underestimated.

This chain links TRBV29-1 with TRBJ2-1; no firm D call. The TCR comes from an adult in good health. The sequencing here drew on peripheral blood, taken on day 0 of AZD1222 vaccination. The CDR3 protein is CSVGYYNEQFF. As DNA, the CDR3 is TGCAGCGTGGGGTACTACAATGAGCAGTTCTTC.